The 25 T cell receptor beta chains given below trace back to one sample, sequenced in a study of cytomegalovirus exposure and HLA in healthy donors. PCR primers comprised 60 Vbeta and 13 Jbeta primers. Libraries were prepared by immunoSEQ multiplex PCR; TCRdb keeps only in-frame clonotypes and omits some of them. The sample contains tens of thousands of clones, 82% of which appear only once. Sequencing was performed on PBMCs. These TCRs come from a young man in good health and CMV-seropositive.

V usage is TRBV27 and J usage is TRBJ2-1; 10 nucleotides line up with TRBD2. CDR3 length: 14 residues. Germline trimming cut 7 bases from V and 2 bases from J; bases unmatched to any gene: 2. Germline assignment: CDR1 MNHEY and CDR2 SMNVEV (reference sequence). The CDR3 spells CASNSGRAYNEQFF. The CDR3 DNA reads as TGTGCCAGCAACAGCGGGAGGGCCTACAATGAGCAGTTCTTC.

The chain recombines TRBV27 with TRBJ2-6; D unclear. This CDR3 contains 12 residues. Germline CDR1 MNHEY, CDR2 SMNVEV (reference sequence). The V end lost 4 bases, the J end lost 8 bases, and 6 bases lay between the germline ends. CDR3 protein: CASSYGTNVLTF. As DNA, the CDR3 is TGTGCCAGCAGTTACGGTACCAACGTCCTGACTTTC.

This clone was seen a handful of times. The V and J genes are TRBV27 and TRBJ2-1; TRBD1 matches at 8 bases. This CDR3 is 16 amino acids long. Germline CDR1 reads MNHEY; CDR2 reads SMNVEV (reference sequence). The V segment lost 0 bases and the J segment 3 bases; nucleotides outside the gene matches: 4. The CDR3 loop is CASSLSGQGDYNEQFF. In nucleotides, the CDR3 is TGTGCCAGCAGTTTATCTGGACAGGGAGACTACAATGAGCAGTTCTTC.

This clone was seen only a few times. The V call is TRBV6-5, the J call TRBJ1-1; D is uncertain. This CDR3 contains 13 residues. V lost 5 bases and J lost 1, with 8 bases in between. Germline V CDR1 and CDR2: MNHEY, SVGAGI. CDR3 nucleotides: TGTGCCAGCAGTACAGAATCGAACACTGAAGCTTTCTTT. Translation: CASSTESNTEAFF.

The V gene is TRBV7-8, the J gene TRBJ1-1, with D perhaps matching TRBD1 (6 bases). The CDR3 runs to 15 residues. CDR1 is SGHVS and CDR2 is FQNEAQ in the germline V gene. The V and J ends lost 5 bases and 0 bases respectively, with 13 bases between them. CDR3 sequence: CASSKSGTLNTEAFF. CDR3 DNA: TGTGCCAGCAGCAAATCCGGGACATTGAACACTGAAGCTTTCTTT.

This chain connects TRBV25-1 to TRBJ2-7, with TRBD2 matching over 11 bases. Trimming removed 1 base from V and 5 bases from J; junction bases left unmatched: 13. This CDR3 region has 18 residues. Germline V CDR1 and CDR2: MGHDK, SYGVNS. Written as DNA, the CDR3 is TGTGCCAGCAGTGAATCTTTCCTAGCGGGAGGTGGAGTAAACGAGCAGTACTTC. Its translation: CASSESFLAGGGVNEQYF.

This clone was found a few times. The V gene is TRBV27, the J gene TRBJ2-6, with a tentative D call TRBD1 (5 bases). CDR1 is MNHEY and CDR2 is SMNVEV in the germline V gene (reference sequence). The CDR3 totals 14 residues. V was clipped by 6 bases and J by 4 bases, with 10 bases between them. The CDR3 bases are TGTGCCAGCAGCCCAGGGCGCGGGGCCAACGTCCTGACTTTC. This gives the protein CASSPGRGANVLTF.

The chain recombines TRBV5-1 with TRBJ2-5; D not certain. The CDR3 spans 13 residues. Germline CDR1 and CDR2: SGHRS and YFSETQ. Between the trimmed V and J ends, which lost 0 bases and 1 base, there was a span of 4 bases. The CDR3 DNA sequence: TGCGCCAGCAGCTTGGACGGCCAAGAGACCCAGTACTTC. Amino acid sequence: CASSLDGQETQYF. Drawing the rest from reference TRBV5-1 and TRBJ2-5, the complete variable domain is KAGVTQTPRYLIKTRGQQVTLSCSPISGHRSVSWYQQTPGQGLQFLFEYFSETQRNKGNFPGRFSGRQFSNSRSEMNVSTLELGDSALYLCASSLDGQETQYFGPGTRLLVL.

This clone was seen more than once but under ten times. The CDR3 loop reads CASSPLSIELFF. CDR3 DNA: TGTGCCAGCAGCCCCCTGAGCATTGAGCTGTTTTTT. The chain has TRBV6-6 and TRBJ2-2, with unresolved D. V was pared by 6 bases and J by 11 bases, with 13 bases between. Per the germline V gene, CDR1 is MNHNY and CDR2 is SVGAGI (reference sequence). The CDR3 length is 12 residues.

The rearrangement uses TRBV2 and TRBJ2-2; TRBD1 agrees at 11 bases. Germline-derived CDR1 and CDR2 are SNHLY and FYNNEI. CDR3 length equals 17 residues. With V trimmed by 5 bases and J by 4 bases, 9 bases remained unmatched. The CDR3 loop is CASSPPGQGAGTGELFF. The CDR3 region has the DNA TGTGCCAGCAGTCCCCCCGGACAGGGGGCCGGCACCGGGGAGCTGTTTTTT.

The CDR3 DNA follows: TGTGCCACCAGCTTCCCCGGGGGGGAGCTGAACAATGAGCAGTTCTTC. Protein product: CATSFPGGELNNEQFF. The chain links TRBV15 to TRBJ2-1, with 8 nucleotides matching TRBD2. The germline CDR1 and CDR2 sequences are LNHNV and YYDKDF (reference sequence). The CDR3 loop spans 16 amino acids. V lost 5 bases and J lost 5; bases outside the gene matches: 11.

The rearrangement links TRBV28 to TRBJ2-3; 16 bases map to TRBD2. This CDR3 comprises 17 residues. CDR1 is MDHEN, CDR2 SYDVKM, per germline. The V and J ends lost 6 bases and 5 bases, in that order; junction bases with no gene match: 8. The CDR3 region is CASRPGTSGRAVDTQYF. CDR3 in DNA: TGTGCCAGCAGACCTGGGACTAGCGGGAGGGCGGTAGATACGCAGTATTTT.

This rearrangement joins TRBV6-6 to TRBJ2-5; a possible D gene is TRBD1 (5 bases). V shed 5 bases and J shed 5 bases, with 21 bases lying between them. The CDR3 consists of 16 residues. CDR1 is MNHNY and CDR2 is SVGAGI in the germline V gene (reference sequence). CDR3 nucleotides: TGTGCCAGCAGTCCATTGACATCGCTGGGGCGGGAGACCCAGTACTTC. This sequence encodes CASSPLTSLGRETQYF.

The V gene is TRBV28, the J gene TRBJ1-5; a possible D gene is TRBD1 (6 bases). The germline CDR1 and CDR2 sequences are MDHEN and SYDVKM. The CDR3 consists of 12 residues. CDR3 in amino acids: CAVQGGNQPQHF. CDR3 DNA: TGTGCGGTACAGGGTGGCAATCAGCCCCAGCATTTT.

The chain is built from TRBV11-3 and TRBJ2-3; D is ambiguous. Germline V gives CDR1 SGHNT, CDR2 YENEEA. The CDR3 extends over 13 amino acids. V was pared by 0 bases and J by 6 bases, with 7 bases between. The CDR3 coding sequence is TGTGCCAGCAGCTTAGAGACACTGGATACGCAGTATTTT. It is translated as CASSLETLDTQYF.

This rearrangement joins TRBV27 to TRBJ2-5; 13 bases line up with TRBD2. The germline V gene encodes CDR1 MNHEY and CDR2 SMNVEV (reference sequence). After removal of 8 bases from V and 5 bases from J, the junction contained 5 bases not matched to a gene. The CDR3 is 14 residues long. CDR3 residues: CASSGTSGIETQYF. CDR3 bases: TGTGCCAGCTCCGGGACTAGCGGGATCGAGACCCAGTACTTC.

The rearrangement links TRBV4-1 to TRBJ2-1, with D tentatively TRBD1 (6 bases). CDR1 and CDR2 from the germline V gene are MGHRA and YSYEKL. Trimming pared 4 bases from V and 2 bases from J, leaving 12 bases between. The CDR3 spans 15 residues. CDR3 DNA sequence: TGCGCCAGCAGCCCCCCGGGACACCCCTACAATGAGCAGTTCTTC. It translates to CASSPPGHPYNEQFF.

J is TRBJ2-1 and V is TRBV10-3; weak D call: TRBD2 (6 bases). The germline V and J ends were trimmed by 6 bases and 2 bases, with 8 bases remaining between them. CDR3 size: 13 residues. Germline V gene lookup returns CDR1 ENHRY and CDR2 SYGVKD. Here the CDR3 reads CAIRGGTYNEQFF. The CDR3 DNA reads TGTGCCATCAGGGGAGGTACCTACAATGAGCAGTTCTTC.

The CDR3 reads CAISDEGYHEQYF. In nucleotides, the CDR3 is TGTGCCATCAGTGACGAGGGTTACCACGAGCAGTACTTC. The chain joins TRBV10-3 to TRBJ2-7; D might be TRBD2 (5 bases). The CDR3 is 13 residues long. Germline values: CDR1 ENHRY, CDR2 SYGVKD. Trimming pared 3 bases from V and 5 bases from J, leaving 11 bases between.

This chain links TRBV29-1 with TRBJ2-1; 7 bases are a match to TRBD2. Germline V gene lookup returns CDR1 SQVTM and CDR2 ANQGSEA. Losses at the gene ends were 7 bases for V and 5 bases for J; bases not matched to a gene: 11. The CDR3 length is 14 residues. The CDR3 sequence is CSAYLGRGDNEQFF. The CDR3 DNA sequence: TGCAGCGCCTACCTTGGGAGGGGTGACAATGAGCAGTTCTTC.

The V call is TRBV2, the J call TRBJ1-2; D possibly corresponds to TRBD1 (5 bases). This CDR3 has 14 amino acids. V was cut by 9 bases and J by 2 bases, with 16 bases left in between. Germline CDR1 is SNHLY and CDR2 is FYNNEI. The CDR3 nucleotides read TGTGCCAGTGAGAGCGGGGGGACGAACTATGGCTACACCTTC. It encodes CASESGGTNYGYTF.

This chain connects TRBV5-1 to TRBJ2-1; maybe TRBD2 (5 bases). V was clipped by 0 bases and J by 0 bases, with 13 bases between them. CDR1 is SGHRS, CDR2 YFSETQ, per germline. The CDR3 loop spans 17 amino acids. The CDR3 bases are TGCGCCAGCAGCTTGGGGAAAGCGGCAAGCTCCTACAATGAGCAGTTCTTC. Translation gives CASSLGKAASSYNEQFF.

The chain has TRBV27 and TRBJ1-5, with TRBD1 identical over 11 bases. The CDR3 runs to 15 residues. V was pared by 8 bases and J by 7 bases, with 10 bases of the junction left unmatched. The germline gives CDR1 MNHEY, CDR2 SMNVEV (reference sequence). The CDR3 DNA reads as TGTGCCAGCGCCTGGACAGGGGGCGCAGGGCAGCCCCAGCATTTT. Its protein is CASAWTGGAGQPQHF.

The chain uses TRBV5-4 and TRBJ1-1; D possibly corresponds to TRBD1 (6 bases). Germline CDR1 SGHNT, CDR2 YYREEE (reference sequence). Trimming removed 6 bases from V and 6 bases from J, with 21 bases in between. CDR3 size: 15 residues. CDR3 DNA: TGTGCCAGCATGGGGCAGGGGAAGGCTGGGGCTGAAGCTTTCTTT. It specifies CASMGQGKAGAEAFF.

This clone showed up just a few times. The chain employs TRBV5-5 and TRBJ1-5; the D gene is possibly TRBD1 (6 bases). V shed 0 bases and J shed 1 base, with 8 bases lying between them. Per the germline V gene, CDR1 is SGHKS and CDR2 is YYEKEE (reference sequence). This CDR3 spans 15 amino acids. The CDR3 DNA reads as TGTGCCAGCAGCTTGGACAGGGAGAGCAATCAGCCCCAGCATTTT. This encodes CASSLDRESNQPQHF.